These 18 T cell receptor beta chains were sequenced from one sample in a study of T cell repertoires in cytomegalovirus infection. A single record per CDR3 protein comes from TCRdb applying MiXCR to the reads. This repertoire shows about 920,000 distinct CDR3 sequences, 31% found once; its top ten account for 11% to 15%. The antigens these receptors bind are not known. Sequencing was performed on cultured CD8+ T cells from PBMCs, taken from culture after CMV antigen stimulation. The receptors come from a human donor in good health (CMV status not recorded). Some clones in this sample may be carry-over from other donors' samples.

This clonotype is a singleton in its sample. This chain links TRBV20-1 with TRBJ2-7; 7 nucleotides match TRBD1. Germline V lookup: CDR1 DFQATT, CDR2 SNEGSKA (reference sequence). This CDR3 is built from 13 residues. J gave up 1 base and V 6 bases, and 6 bases lay outside the gene matches. CDR3 in amino acids: CSATGQRSYEQYF. CDR3 in DNA: TGCAGTGCAACGGGACAGCGGTCCTACGAGCAGTACTTC.

This clonotype was found a few times. The rearrangement uses TRBV7-8 and TRBJ1-5; no definite D call. The V end lost 1 base, the J end lost 0 bases, and 7 bases lay between the germline ends. Germline V CDR1 and CDR2: SGHVS, FQNEAQ. The CDR3 runs 15 residues. DNA for the CDR3: TGTGCCAGCAGCTTAGAGGCCTATAGCAATCAGCCCCAGCATTTT. Translated: CASSLEAYSNQPQHF.

The CDR3, as DNA: TGTGCCAGCGCTCCGGGGGGGGGGCAGTACTATGGCTACACCTTC. The encoded protein is CASAPGGGQYYGYTF. This chain links TRBV27 with TRBJ1-2; TRBD1 might be the D (6 bases). The V and J ends lost 8 bases and 3 bases respectively, with 19 bases between them. Germline CDR1 MNHEY, CDR2 SMNVEV (reference sequence). This CDR3 contains 15 residues.

The CDR3 coding sequence is TGTGCCAGCTCACCGGAATTCGTAATCTCGTTATCCTACGAGCAGTACTTC. It yields the protein CASSPEFVISLSYEQYF. The chain recombines TRBV18 with TRBJ2-7; D not certain. The length of the CDR3 is 17 residues. Between the trimmed V and J ends, which lost 3 bases and 1 base, there was a span of 19 bases. The germline gives CDR1 KGHSH, CDR2 LQKENI.

This chain uses TRBV4-3 with TRBJ1-1; the match to TRBD1 covers 8 bases. The CDR3 runs 14 residues. Germline V gene data show CDR1 as LGHNA and CDR2 as YSLEER. J was trimmed by 5 bases and V by 2 bases; bases with no gene match: 4. The CDR3 sequence: CASSQLQGETEAFF. CDR3 DNA: TGCGCCAGCAGCCAATTACAGGGGGAGACTGAAGCTTTCTTT.

Here the CDR3 DNA reads TGTGCCAGTAGTACAGCAGGGGACTATGGCTACACCTTC. It codes for CASSTAGDYGYTF. The V gene is TRBV19, the J gene TRBJ1-2; D possibly corresponds to TRBD1 (6 bases). V was cut by 4 bases and J by 3 bases, with 9 bases left in between. Germline V CDR1 and CDR2: LNHDA, SQIVND (reference sequence). There are 13 residues in the CDR3.

This clonotype was observed a few times. This rearrangement joins TRBV6-2 or TRBV6-3 to TRBJ1-2; D uncertain. The CDR3 loop spans 12 amino acids. Germline V gene data show CDR1 as MNHEY and CDR2 as SVGEGT. The V gene lost 5 bases and the J gene lost 2 bases, with 6 bases spanning the gap. CDR3: CASSGENYGYTF. The CDR3 DNA reads TGTGCCAGCAGTGGGGAGAACTATGGCTACACCTTC.

J is TRBJ2-5 and V is TRBV20-1; possible D gene TRBD1, 5 bases. This CDR3 contains 18 residues. Germline CDR1 and CDR2: DFQATT and SNEGSKA (reference sequence). Trimming cost V 0 bases and J 1 base, with 21 bases left between them. The CDR3 DNA follows: TGCAGTGCTAGAGATCTTATAGGGGCCCGCCTAATCCAAGAGACCCAGTACTTC. Translated: CSARDLIGARLIQETQYF.

In its sample, this clonotype was seen a few times. The gene calls are TRBV7-9 and TRBJ2-6, with a possible D match to TRBD2 (5 bases). Trimming removed 5 bases at V and 1 base at J, with 18 bases between. There are 18 residues in the CDR3. Germline CDR1 reads SEHNR; CDR2 reads FQNEAQ (reference sequence). DNA for the CDR3: TGTGCCAGCAGCGAACGGACGCTGGACTTATCTGGGGCCAACGTCCTGACTTTC. Its translation is CASSERTLDLSGANVLTF. Supplemented by reference TRBV7-9 and TRBJ2-6, the full variable domain reads DTGVSQNPRHKITKRGQNVTFRCDPISEHNRLYWYRQTLGQGPEFLTYFQNEAQLEKSRLLSDRFSAERPKGSFSTLEIQRTEQGDSAMYLCASSERTLDLSGANVLTFGAGSRLTVL.

The chain uses TRBV6-2 or TRBV6-3 and TRBJ1-5; D possibly corresponds to TRBD1 (5 bases). V gave up 0 bases and J gave up 16 bases, with 13 bases separating them. The CDR3 sequence is 12 residues long. Germline assignment: CDR1 MNHEY and CDR2 SVGEGT. CDR3 region: CASSYSRDPSHF. The CDR3, as DNA: TGTGCCAGCAGTTACTCGCGGGACCCCTCACATTTT.

The genes are TRBV27 and TRBJ2-7; D might be TRBD1 (6 bases). Deletions cut 6 bases from V and 3 bases from J, with 12 bases between. The CDR3 runs to 13 residues. CDR1 is MNHEY and CDR2 is SMNVEV in the germline V gene (reference sequence). The CDR3 here is CASSSGHFYEQYF. The DNA for the CDR3 is TGTGCCAGCAGCTCGGGACATTTCTACGAGCAGTACTTC.

The chain uses TRBV19 and TRBJ1-2; 10 bases fit TRBD1. CDR1 and CDR2 (germline): LNHDA, SQIVND (reference sequence). Unmatched junction bases numbered 11, after V lost 5 bases and J lost 5 bases. The CDR3 covers 16 residues. CDR3 in DNA: TGTGCCAGTAGTGGATCTTCCGGGACAGGGGATTATGGCTACACCTTC. It is translated as CASSGSSGTGDYGYTF.

This clonotype was seen a few times. The chain couples TRBV15 to TRBJ2-1; no reliable D call. V lost 6 bases and J lost 4, with 13 bases in between. The CDR3 has 14 residues. Germline values: CDR1 LNHNV, CDR2 YYDKDF (reference sequence). The CDR3 bases are TGTGCCACCAGTGGGCACCCGAAATACAATGAGCAGTTCTTC. Translated: CATSGHPKYNEQFF.

There are a few counts of this clonotype. The chain couples TRBV2 to TRBJ1-5, with 7 bases that match TRBD1. CDR1 SNHLY and CDR2 FYNNEI come from the germline V gene. J was trimmed by 9 bases and V by 6 bases; bases with no gene match: 5. The CDR3 contains 12 residues. The CDR3 bases are TGTGCCAGCAGGACAGGGCAAGGGCCCCAGCATTTT. This codes for CASRTGQGPQHF.

This sequence joins TRBV7-6 and TRBJ2-2; 8 bases map to TRBD2. CDR3 length: 15 residues. V lost 5 bases to trimming and J lost 0 bases; unmatched junction nucleotides: 2. CDR1 is SGHVS and CDR2 is FNYEAQ in the germline V gene. The CDR3 nucleotides read TGTGCCAGCAGCCATAGCGGGGCGAACACCGGGGAGCTGTTTTTT. Residues: CASSHSGANTGELFF.

This clonotype was seen at least ten times. The rearrangement links TRBV27 to TRBJ1-2, with 7 bases that match TRBD1. The germline gives CDR1 MNHEY, CDR2 SMNVEV (reference sequence). Trimming cost V 6 bases and J 5 bases; bases outside gene matches: 9. The CDR3 has 14 residues. For the CDR3, the DNA is TGTGCCAGCAGCTTAGTGGGGACAGATTATGGCTACACCTTC. Translated: CASSLVGTDYGYTF.

The gene calls are TRBV7-9 and TRBJ2-2; D not certain. V lost 3 bases and J lost 0, with 8 bases in between. CDR3 length equals 15 residues. Germline CDR1 SEHNR, CDR2 FQNEAQ (reference sequence). The CDR3 DNA is TGTGCCAGCAGCTTTTCATCCGCGAACACCGGGGAGCTGTTTTTT. It codes for CASSFSSANTGELFF.

The gene calls are TRBV5-1 and TRBJ2-1; D possibly corresponds to TRBD2 (6 bases). This CDR3 is 14 amino acids long. CDR1 and CDR2 from the germline V gene are SGHRS and YFSETQ. V was shortened by 4 bases and J by 9 bases, with 17 bases between the two germline ends. CDR3: CASSPAGGAFEQFF. In DNA, the CDR3 is TGCGCCAGCAGCCCCGCAGGAGGGGCGTTTGAGCAGTTCTTC.